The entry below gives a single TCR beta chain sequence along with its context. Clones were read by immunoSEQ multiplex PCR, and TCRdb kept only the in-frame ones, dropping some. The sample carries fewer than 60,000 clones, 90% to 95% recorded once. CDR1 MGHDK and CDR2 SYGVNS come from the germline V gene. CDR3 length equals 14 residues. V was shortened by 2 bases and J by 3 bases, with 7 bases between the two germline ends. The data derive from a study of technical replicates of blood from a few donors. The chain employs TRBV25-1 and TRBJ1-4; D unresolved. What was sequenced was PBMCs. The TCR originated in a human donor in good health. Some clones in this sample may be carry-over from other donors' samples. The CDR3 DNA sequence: TGTGCCAGCAGTGAAGGGAGGGCTAATGAAAAACTGTTTTTT. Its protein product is CASSEGRANEKLFF.